A single sample gave rise to the 24 T cell receptor beta chains below, sequenced in a study of blood T cells in healthy people across ages. Next came a second PCR, run for about 7 to 12 cycles, which used a sample-barcoded 5' primer along with a J-beta primer mix. TCRdb re-called the 5' RACE reads through MiXCR, storing one row per CDR3 protein. Counted here are 750,000 to 950,000 distinct CDR3 sequences, approximately 53% occurring once; the ten biggest clones make up around 41%. The sample comprised blood. These receptors all come from a man at least 80 years old in good health.

The V gene is TRBV6-2 or TRBV6-3, the J gene TRBJ2-3; 11 nucleotides align to TRBD1. Germline CDR1 reads MNHEY; CDR2 reads SVGEGT. The CDR3 spans 14 residues. J was trimmed by 14 bases and V by 7 bases; bases with no gene match: 14. The CDR3 DNA follows: TGTGCCAGCAAGAAAGGACAGGGGGCCAGATACGCGTATTTT. Amino acids: CASKKGQGARYAYF.

The chain has TRBV5-6 and TRBJ2-3; TRBD2 matches 8 bases. V lost 0 bases to trimming and J lost 14 bases; unmatched junction nucleotides: 14. The germline CDR1 and CDR2 sequences are SGHDT and YYEEEE. This CDR3 region has 15 residues. The CDR3 DNA sequence: TGTGCCAGCAGCTTGGAGGGACTAGGACGCAGATACGCGTATTTT. It yields the protein CASSLEGLGRRYAYF.

Concerning this clonotype itself: Possible read error: a much larger clone is one base away. The chain carries TRBV3-1 and TRBJ2-3; TRBD2 matches at 9 bases. The CDR3 loop spans 16 amino acids. Trimming cost V 0 bases and J 6 bases; bases outside gene matches: 7. Germline V CDR1 and CDR2: LGHDT, YNNKEL (reference sequence). CDR3 in amino acids: CASSQEAAGGSDTQYF. CDR3 nucleotide sequence: TGTGCCAGCAGCCAAGAGGCAGCGGGAGGCAGCGATACGCAGTATTTT.

This clonotype appeared a few times. The chain is built from TRBV21-1 and TRBJ2-6; no check of the table's D call, TRBD1, against the DNA was made. TRBV21-1 is a listed pseudogene. The CDR3 is 15 amino acids. Written as DNA, the CDR3 is TGTGCCAGACTCGACAGGGCGGCTGGGGCCAACGTCCTGACTTTC. It specifies CARLDRAAGANVLTF.

The chain recombines TRBV20-1 with TRBJ1-1; no clear D gene. Germline lookup yields CDR1 DFQATT and CDR2 SNEGSKA (reference sequence). V lost 0 bases and J lost 1, with 6 bases in between. CDR3 length: 13 amino acids. CDR3: CSARDGKNTEAFF. As DNA, the CDR3 is TGCAGTGCTAGAGATGGGAAGAACACTGAAGCTTTCTTT.

The chain couples TRBV7-2 to TRBJ2-1; 14 bases fit TRBD2. This CDR3 contains 14 residues. J was trimmed by 9 bases and V by 7 bases; bases with no gene match: 5. CDR1 and CDR2 from the germline V gene are SGHTA and FQGNSA. This CDR3 is CASTLGTSGSEQFF. CDR3 nucleotide sequence: TGTGCCAGCACCCTAGGGACTAGCGGGAGTGAGCAGTTCTTC.

This sequence joins TRBV10-2 and TRBJ2-5; D may correspond to TRBD1 or TRBD2 (5 bases each). Trimming took 9 bases from V and 2 from J, leaving 10 bases between them. Germline V gene sequence: CDR1 WSHSY, CDR2 SAAADI. This CDR3 has 12 amino acids. CDR3 nucleotide sequence: TGCGCCAGTAGCGACAGACAAGAGACCCAGTACTTC. This gives the protein CASSDRQETQYF.

This clonotype was picked up a small number of times. The chain recombines TRBV7-2 with TRBJ2-1; the D is unclear. The germline CDR1 and CDR2 sequences are SGHTA and FQGNSA. V lost 3 bases and J 10 bases, leaving 10 bases between the germline ends. The CDR3 spans 12 residues. Here the CDR3 reads CASSLENREQFF. The CDR3 DNA reads as TGTGCCAGCAGCTTGGAGAATCGGGAGCAGTTCTTC. Full variable domain (rest looked up from reference TRBV7-2 and TRBJ2-1): GAGVSQSPSNKVTEKGKDVELRCDPISGHTALYWYRQSLGQGLEFLIYFQGNSAPDKSGLPSDRFSAERTGGSVSTLTIQRTQQEDSAVYLCASSLENREQFFGPGTRLTVL.

This sequence joins TRBV20-1 and TRBJ2-5; 7 bases line up with TRBD2. The end of the DNA aligns better with TRBJ2-7, so the J call may be wrong. This CDR3 has 14 residues. Germline lookup yields CDR1 DFQATT and CDR2 SNEGSKA (reference sequence). CDR3 amino acids: CSLAWASGTYEQYF. The CDR3 DNA reads TGCAGTCTTGCATGGGCTAGCGGCACCTACGAGCAGTACTTC.

In this sample, this clonotype turned up a few times. The chain recombines TRBV19 with TRBJ1-2; 10 positions match TRBD1. The CDR3 covers 14 residues. The germline CDR1 and CDR2 sequences are LNHDA and SQIVND (reference sequence). Losses at the gene ends were 3 bases for V and 7 bases for J; bases not matched to a gene: 5. The CDR3 is CASSIGTGAAGYTF. For the CDR3, the DNA is TGTGCCAGTAGTATTGGGACAGGGGCGGCTGGCTACACCTTC.

The chain links TRBV7-9 to TRBJ2-1; no definite D call. The length of the CDR3 is 16 residues. Trimming pared 2 bases from V and 6 bases from J, leaving 17 bases between. Per germline, CDR1 SEHNR and CDR2 FQNEAQ (reference sequence). CDR3 sequence reads: CASSLPTGHPSNEQFF. CDR3 sequence (DNA): TGTGCCAGCAGCTTACCGACCGGGCACCCCAGCAATGAGCAGTTCTTC.

This clonotype was seen only a few times. The genes are TRBV10-3 and TRBJ2-7, with D unresolved. V was shortened by 11 bases and J by 9 bases, with 8 bases between the two germline ends. The CDR3 length is 8 residues. CDR1 and CDR2 (germline): ENHRY, SYGVKD. The CDR3 region has the DNA TGTGCCCTCCCGGCGCAGTACTTC. It translates to CALPAQYF.

This rearrangement joins TRBV6-6 to TRBJ2-1, with a weak D call TRBD2 (6 bases). This CDR3 has 14 residues. The ends were cut back, 10 bases at V and 0 bases at J, with 13 bases in the middle. Germline V gene sequence: CDR1 MNHNY, CDR2 SVGAGI (reference sequence). The CDR3: CATGSGSSYNEQFF. For the CDR3, the DNA is TGTGCCACCGGGAGCGGAAGCTCCTACAATGAGCAGTTCTTC.

This chain links TRBV28 with TRBJ2-3; 10 bases line up with TRBD1. The length of the CDR3 is 15 residues. V was pared by 6 bases and J by 3 bases, with 6 bases of the junction left unmatched. CDR1 MDHEN and CDR2 SYDVKM come from the germline V gene. The CDR3 sequence is CASRARQGATDTQYF. The CDR3 DNA reads as TGTGCCAGCAGGGCCCGACAGGGGGCTACAGATACGCAGTATTTT. Full variable domain (rest looked up from reference TRBV28 and TRBJ2-3): DVKVTQSSRYLVKRTGEKVFLECVQDMDHENMFWYRQDPGLGLRLIYFSYDVKMKEKGDIPEGYSVSREKKERFSLILESASTNQTSMYLCASRARQGATDTQYFGPGTRLTVL.

This clonotype was recorded a few times. This sequence joins TRBV29-1 and TRBJ1-2, with 9 bases matching TRBD1. In germline, CDR1 is SQVTM, CDR2 ANQGSEA. There are 14 residues in the CDR3. V was pared by 1 base and J by 4 bases, with 4 bases of the junction left unmatched. CDR3 bases: TGCAGCGTTGAAGGAGGGACAGGGTTCTATGGCTACACCTTC. It specifies CSVEGGTGFYGYTF. The complete variable domain, with remaining parts taken from reference TRBV29-1 and TRBJ1-2, reads SAVISQKPSRDICQRGTSLTIQCQVDSQVTMMFWYRQQPGQSLTLIATANQGSEATYESGFVIDKFPISRPNLTFSTLTVSNMSPEDSSIYLCSVEGGTGFYGYTFGSGTRLTVV.

The chain is built from TRBV6-5 and TRBJ1-6; D unresolved. Per the germline V gene, CDR1 is MNHEY and CDR2 is SVGAGI. V dropped 0 bases and J dropped 9 bases, with 12 bases sitting between them. CDR3 length equals 15 residues. CDR3 nucleotide sequence: TGTGCCAGCAGTTACTCGACCGGGTCTAGTTCACCCCTCCACTTT. Its translation is CASSYSTGSSSPLHF.

This clonotype has just a few counts. The V call is TRBV29-1, the J call TRBJ2-5; perhaps TRBD2 as D (5 bases). Germline lookup yields CDR1 SQVTM and CDR2 ANQGSEA. The CDR3 sequence is 14 residues long. Between the trimmed V and J ends, which lost 2 bases and 1 base, there was a span of 11 bases. The CDR3 DNA is TGCAGCGTTGAACCTAACGGGGTCCAAGAGACCCAGTACTTC. It is translated as CSVEPNGVQETQYF.

This sequence joins TRBV10-3 and TRBJ1-2; D possibly corresponds to TRBD1 (6 bases). Germline V lookup: CDR1 ENHRY, CDR2 SYGVKD. The CDR3 runs 14 residues. V shed 3 bases and J shed 6 bases, with 14 bases lying between them. The CDR3 sequence is CAISEGRGLDGYTF. The CDR3 nucleotides are TGTGCCATCAGTGAAGGGCGGGGGCTCGATGGCTACACCTTC.

This clonotype was recorded a few times. V and J are TRBV29-1 and TRBJ2-7; the D call may be TRBD1 or TRBD2 (7 bases each). Trimming removed 6 bases at V and 1 base at J, with 13 bases between. The CDR3 extends over 13 amino acids. In germline, CDR1 is SQVTM, CDR2 ANQGSEA. For the CDR3, the DNA is TGCAGCGTGACAGGGAGGGCTTCCTACGAGCAGTACTTC. It translates to CSVTGRASYEQYF.

This clonotype was detected once. Since a much larger clone is just one base distant, this may be a read error. The chain couples TRBV12-3 or TRBV12-4 to TRBJ2-1, with D possibly being TRBD1 or TRBD2 (5 bases each). V was cut by 11 bases and J by 7 bases, with 15 bases left in between. This CDR3 comprises 12 residues. Here the CDR3 DNA reads TGTGCCGGCGGACGGGGACGGAATGAGCAGTTCTTC. Protein product: CAGGRGRNEQFF.

This rearrangement joins TRBV20-1 to TRBJ2-5; TRBD2 matches at 7 bases. The V gene's germline CDR1 is DFQATT and CDR2 SNEGSKA (reference sequence). V lost 3 bases to trimming and J lost 3 bases; unmatched junction nucleotides: 13. The CDR3 loop spans 16 amino acids. CDR3 coding DNA: TGCAGTGCTAGTCCCCCAGCCAGCGGGAATAAAGAGACCCAGTACTTC. Its translation is CSASPPASGNKETQYF.

This clonotype has more than one count but fewer than ten. This chain links TRBV4-1 with TRBJ1-2; 7 bases line up with TRBD1. CDR1 and CDR2 (germline): MGHRA, YSYEKL. V lost 2 bases, J lost 4 bases, and 4 bases stayed unmatched. The CDR3 extends over 14 amino acids. For the CDR3, the DNA is TGCGCCAGCAGCCAACCGGGACAGAGCTATGGCTACACCTTC. This sequence encodes CASSQPGQSYGYTF.

The chain combines TRBV11-2 with TRBJ2-4; 12 positions agree with TRBD2. After removal of 5 bases from V and 2 bases from J, the junction contained 19 bases not matched to a gene. Per germline, CDR1 SGHAT and CDR2 FQNNGV. The CDR3 sequence is 21 residues long. CDR3 in DNA: TGTGCCAGCAGCCCCTCACCTCTAGCGGGAGGGCCAAGGGGACCCAAAAACATTCAGTACTTC. It codes for CASSPSPLAGGPRGPKNIQYF.

The V call is TRBV7-2, the J call TRBJ2-1; either TRBD1 or TRBD2 may fit D (5 bases each). Deletions cut 3 bases from V and 6 bases from J, with 12 bases between. CDR3 length equals 14 residues. CDR1 is SGHTA, CDR2 FQGNSA, per germline. The CDR3 nucleotides read TGTGCCAGCAGCTTCGGGGCGGCGGGCAATGAGCAGTTCTTC. Translated, it gives CASSFGAAGNEQFF.